These 8 T cell receptor beta chains share one sample of origin, sequenced in a study of blood T cells in healthy people across ages. Using a J-beta primer mix together with a sample-barcoded 5' primer, a second PCR was run for roughly 6 to 12 cycles. TCRdb reanalysed the 5' RACE reads using MiXCR and keeps one entry per CDR3 protein. The sample yields approximately 900,000 distinct CDR3 sequences, roughly 48% seen once. Sequencing was done on a sample of blood. Receptors originate from a man aged 30 to 45 in good health.

As for this clonotype: Relative to the germline gene, one junction end is altered; a read error may explain this. This chain links TRBV5-1 with TRBJ2-3; TRBD1 matches 10 bases. The CDR3 loop spans 15 amino acids. Germline loops: CDR1 SGHRS, CDR2 YFSETQ. The CDR3 reads CASSWDRGGTDTRYF. CDR3 nucleotides: TGCGCCAGCAGCTGGGACAGGGGAGGTACAGATACGCGGTATTTT.

This clonotype was counted between two and nine times. V and J are TRBV3-1 and TRBJ2-1, with 9 nucleotides matching TRBD1. CDR3 length equals 16 residues. With 0 bases clipped from V and 4 bases from J, the junction kept 4 bases outside the gene matches. Germline assignment: CDR1 LGHDT and CDR2 YNNKEL (reference sequence). CDR3 sequence: CASSQEGQGPYNEQFF. CDR3 in DNA: TGTGCCAGCAGCCAAGAGGGACAGGGTCCTTACAATGAGCAGTTCTTC.

The chain has TRBV5-1 and TRBJ1-1; perhaps TRBD1 as D (5 bases). This CDR3 has 15 residues. Germline CDR1 reads SGHRS; CDR2 reads YFSETQ. V lost 1 base, J lost 4 bases, and 14 bases lay in between. CDR3 DNA: TGCGCCAGCAGCTTGAATCGGGTCGGGGGCACTGAAGCTTTCTTT. It yields the protein CASSLNRVGGTEAFF.

This clonotype was seen only a few times. The rearrangement uses TRBV7-9 and TRBJ1-1; 9 bases are shared with TRBD1. This CDR3 region has 16 residues. Germline CDR1 and CDR2: SEHNR and FQNEAQ (reference sequence). Unmatched junction bases numbered 12, after V lost 4 bases and J lost 6 bases. CDR3: CASSSSRDRVLSEAFF. CDR3 sequence (DNA): TGTGCCAGCAGCTCCAGCCGGGACAGGGTTCTATCTGAAGCTTTCTTT.

The J gene is TRBJ2-2, the V gene TRBV7-2; 9 bases align to TRBD2. The CDR3 has 16 amino acids. Germline values: CDR1 SGHTA, CDR2 FQGNSA. J lost 5 bases, V lost 2 bases, and 6 bases had no gene match. The CDR3 spells CASSLNAGGTTGELFF. The DNA for the CDR3 is TGTGCCAGCAGCTTAAATGCGGGGGGGACTACCGGGGAGCTGTTTTTT.

This chain links TRBV7-2 with TRBJ2-1; 8 bases are shared with TRBD2. The CDR3 is made up of 16 amino acids. CDR1 is SGHTA and CDR2 is FQGNSA in the germline V gene. Unmatched junction bases numbered 15, after V lost 5 bases and J lost 9 bases. The CDR3, as DNA: TGTGCCAGCAGCCTCAAACCCGGGGGGGCCTATTTTGAGCAGTTCTTC. This sequence encodes CASSLKPGGAYFEQFF.

This clonotype was seen more than once but under ten times. The chain is built from TRBV4-1 and TRBJ1-1, with TRBD1 identical over 7 bases. CDR1 MGHRA and CDR2 YSYEKL come from the germline V gene. CDR3 length: 14 amino acids. With V trimmed by 1 base and J by 4 bases, 3 bases remained unmatched. The CDR3 here is CASSQGQGPTEAFF. The DNA for the CDR3 is TGCGCCAGCAGCCAAGGACAGGGTCCCACTGAAGCTTTCTTT.

The chain couples TRBV3-1 to TRBJ1-2, with unresolved D. Germline CDR1 LGHDT, CDR2 YNNKEL (reference sequence). V was cut by 0 bases and J by 5 bases, with 7 bases left in between. The CDR3 consists of 13 residues. The CDR3 is CASSQEGLYGYTF. CDR3 DNA sequence: TGTGCCAGCAGCCAAGAAGGCCTTTATGGCTACACCTTC.